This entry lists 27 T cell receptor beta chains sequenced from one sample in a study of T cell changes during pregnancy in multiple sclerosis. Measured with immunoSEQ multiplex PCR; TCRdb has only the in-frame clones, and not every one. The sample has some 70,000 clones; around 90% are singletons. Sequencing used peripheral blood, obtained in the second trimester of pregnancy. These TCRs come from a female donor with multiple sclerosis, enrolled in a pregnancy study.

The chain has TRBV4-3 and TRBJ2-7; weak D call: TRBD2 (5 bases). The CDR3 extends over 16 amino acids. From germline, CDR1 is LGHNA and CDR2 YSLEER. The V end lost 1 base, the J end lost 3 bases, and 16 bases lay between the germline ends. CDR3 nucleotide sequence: TGCGCCAGCAGCCAAGCCCATTCGGACGGAGGCTACGAGCAGTACTTC. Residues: CASSQAHSDGGYEQYF.

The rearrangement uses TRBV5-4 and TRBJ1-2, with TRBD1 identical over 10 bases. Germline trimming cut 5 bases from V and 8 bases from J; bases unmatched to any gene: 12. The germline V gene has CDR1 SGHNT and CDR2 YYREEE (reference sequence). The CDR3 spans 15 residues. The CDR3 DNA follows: TGTGCCAGCAGGCCGGGACAGGGGTCTCCGGGAGGCTACACCTTC. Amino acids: CASRPGQGSPGGYTF.

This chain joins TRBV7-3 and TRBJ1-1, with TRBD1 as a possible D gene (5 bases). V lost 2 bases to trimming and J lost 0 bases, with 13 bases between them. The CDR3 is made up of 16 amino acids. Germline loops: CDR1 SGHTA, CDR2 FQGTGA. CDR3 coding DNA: TGTGCCAGCAGCTTAGGGCCAGCGGGGCTGAACACTGAAGCTTTCTTT. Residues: CASSLGPAGLNTEAFF.

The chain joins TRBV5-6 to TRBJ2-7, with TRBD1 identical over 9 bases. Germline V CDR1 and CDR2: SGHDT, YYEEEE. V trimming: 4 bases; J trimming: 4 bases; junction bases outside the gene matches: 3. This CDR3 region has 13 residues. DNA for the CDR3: TGTGCCAGCAGCCGACAGGGGGAATACGAGCAGTACTTC. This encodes CASSRQGEYEQYF.

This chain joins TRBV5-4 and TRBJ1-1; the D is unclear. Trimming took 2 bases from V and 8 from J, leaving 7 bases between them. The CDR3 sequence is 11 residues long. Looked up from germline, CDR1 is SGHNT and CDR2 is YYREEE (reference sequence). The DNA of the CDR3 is TGTGCCAGCAGCTTAAGAGCCGAAGCTTTCTTT. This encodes CASSLRAEAFF.

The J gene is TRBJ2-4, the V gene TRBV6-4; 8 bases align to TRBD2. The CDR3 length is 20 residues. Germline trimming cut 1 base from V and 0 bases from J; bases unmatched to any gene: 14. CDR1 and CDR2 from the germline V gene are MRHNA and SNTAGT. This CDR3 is CASSDYWLAGSLVAKNIQYF. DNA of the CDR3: TGTGCCAGCAGTGACTACTGGTTAGCGGGGTCCCTCGTAGCCAAAAACATTCAGTACTTC.

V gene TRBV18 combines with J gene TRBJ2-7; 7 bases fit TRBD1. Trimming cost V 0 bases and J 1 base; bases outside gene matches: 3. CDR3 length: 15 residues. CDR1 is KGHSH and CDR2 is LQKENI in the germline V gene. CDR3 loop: CASSPPQGLSYEQYF. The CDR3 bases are TGTGCCAGCTCACCACCACAGGGGCTTTCCTACGAGCAGTACTTC. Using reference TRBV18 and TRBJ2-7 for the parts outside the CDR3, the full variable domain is NAGVMQNPRHLVRRRGQEARLRCSPMKGHSHVYWYRQLPEEGLKFMVYLQKENIIDESGMPKERFSAEFPKEGPSILRIQQVVRGDSAAYFCASSPPQGLSYEQYFGPGTRLTVT.

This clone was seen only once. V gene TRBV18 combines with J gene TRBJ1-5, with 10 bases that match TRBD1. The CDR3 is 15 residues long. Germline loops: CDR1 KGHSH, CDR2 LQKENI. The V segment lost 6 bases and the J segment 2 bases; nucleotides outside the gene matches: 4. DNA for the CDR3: TGTGCCAGCTCCCAAGGACAGGGGGGCAATCAGCCCCAGCATTTT. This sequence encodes CASSQGQGGNQPQHF.

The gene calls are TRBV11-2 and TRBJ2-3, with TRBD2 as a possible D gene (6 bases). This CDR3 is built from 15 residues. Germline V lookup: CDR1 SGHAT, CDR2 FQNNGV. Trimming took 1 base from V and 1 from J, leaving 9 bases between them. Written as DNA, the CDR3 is TGTGCCAGCAGCTTAGGTGGCGGGGGCACAGATACGCAGTATTTT. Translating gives CASSLGGGGTDTQYF.

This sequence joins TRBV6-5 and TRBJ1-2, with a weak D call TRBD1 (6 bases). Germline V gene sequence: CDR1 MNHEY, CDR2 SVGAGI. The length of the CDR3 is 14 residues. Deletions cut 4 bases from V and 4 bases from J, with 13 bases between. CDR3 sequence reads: CASSSTGRGYGYTF. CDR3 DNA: TGTGCCAGCAGTTCAACAGGGAGGGGCTATGGCTACACCTTC.

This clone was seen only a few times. The CDR3 region has the DNA TGTGCCAGCAGGCGACTAGCGGGGGGGCGCTCCTACAATGAGCAGTTCTTC. This gives the protein CASRRLAGGRSYNEQFF. This chain uses TRBV27 with TRBJ2-1; TRBD2 matches 14 bases. Germline CDR1 and CDR2: MNHEY and SMNVEV (reference sequence). This CDR3 is 17 amino acids long. The J segment lost 0 bases and the V segment lost 6 bases, leaving 4 bases of the junction unmatched.

CDR3 DNA sequence: TGTGCCAGCAGTTACTCGATGGGACAGAGGGGTGGCTACACCTTC. It encodes CASSYSMGQRGGYTF. This chain joins TRBV6-5 and TRBJ1-2; TRBD1 matches at 7 bases. V shed 0 bases and J 7 bases; nucleotides not matched to a gene: 8. This CDR3 region has 15 residues. CDR1 is MNHEY and CDR2 is SVGAGI in the germline V gene.

CDR3: CASSLAGDDTEAFF. The CDR3 DNA reads as TGTGCCAGCAGCTTAGCAGGGGATGATACTGAAGCTTTCTTT. This chain links TRBV7-9 with TRBJ1-1; perhaps TRBD1 as D (5 bases). This CDR3 has 14 residues. Germline V CDR1 and CDR2: SEHNR, FQNEAQ (reference sequence). With 0 bases removed from V and 5 bases from J, the gap between germline ends came to 10 bases.

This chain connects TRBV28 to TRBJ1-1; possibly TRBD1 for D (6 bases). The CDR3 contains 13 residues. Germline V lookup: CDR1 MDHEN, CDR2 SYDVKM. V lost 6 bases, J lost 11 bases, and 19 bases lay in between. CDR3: CASSLQGQSGAFF. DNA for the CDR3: TGTGCCAGCAGCCTACAGGGACAATCTGGGGCTTTCTTT.

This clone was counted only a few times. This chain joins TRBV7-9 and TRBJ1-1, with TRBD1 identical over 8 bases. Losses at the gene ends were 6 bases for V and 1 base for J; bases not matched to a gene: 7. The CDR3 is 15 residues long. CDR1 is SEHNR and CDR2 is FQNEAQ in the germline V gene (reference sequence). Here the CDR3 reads CASSHHGTGNTEAFF. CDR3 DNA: TGTGCCAGCAGTCACCATGGGACAGGGAACACTGAAGCTTTCTTT.

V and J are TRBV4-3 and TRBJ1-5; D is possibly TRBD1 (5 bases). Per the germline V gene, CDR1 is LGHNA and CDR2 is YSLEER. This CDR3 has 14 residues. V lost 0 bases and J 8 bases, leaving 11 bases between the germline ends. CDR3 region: CASSQDGGVEPQHF. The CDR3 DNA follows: TGCGCCAGCAGCCAAGACGGGGGGGTTGAGCCCCAGCATTTT.

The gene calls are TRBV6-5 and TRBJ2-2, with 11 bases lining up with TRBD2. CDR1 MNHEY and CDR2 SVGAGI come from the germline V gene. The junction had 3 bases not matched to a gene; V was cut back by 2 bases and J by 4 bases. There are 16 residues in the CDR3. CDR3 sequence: CASSYVGLAGTGELFF. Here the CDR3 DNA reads TGTGCCAGCAGTTACGTTGGACTAGCGGGCACCGGGGAGCTGTTTTTT.

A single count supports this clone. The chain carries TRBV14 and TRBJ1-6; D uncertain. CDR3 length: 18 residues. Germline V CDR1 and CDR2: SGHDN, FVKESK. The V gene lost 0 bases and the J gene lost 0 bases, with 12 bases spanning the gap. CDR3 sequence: CASSQDLGPASYNSPLHF. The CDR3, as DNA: TGTGCCAGCAGCCAAGATCTAGGCCCCGCCTCCTATAATTCACCCCTCCACTTT.

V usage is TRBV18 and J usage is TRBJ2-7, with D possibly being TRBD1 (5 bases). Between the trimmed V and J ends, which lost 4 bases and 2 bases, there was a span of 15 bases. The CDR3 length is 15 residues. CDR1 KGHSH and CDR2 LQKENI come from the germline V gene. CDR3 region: CASSQTATGPYEQYF. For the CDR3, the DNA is TGTGCCAGCTCACAAACTGCCACAGGCCCCTACGAGCAGTACTTC.

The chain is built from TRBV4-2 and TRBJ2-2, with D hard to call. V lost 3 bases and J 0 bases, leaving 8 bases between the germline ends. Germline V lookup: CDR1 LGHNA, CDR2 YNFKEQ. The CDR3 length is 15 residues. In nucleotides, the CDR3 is TGTGCCAGCAGCCAGACGAGGTCGAACACCGGGGAGCTGTTTTTT. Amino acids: CASSQTRSNTGELFF.

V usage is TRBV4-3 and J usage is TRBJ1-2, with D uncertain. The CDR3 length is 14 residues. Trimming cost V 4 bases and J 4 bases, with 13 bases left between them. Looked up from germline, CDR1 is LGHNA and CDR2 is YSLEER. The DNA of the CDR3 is TGCGCCAGCAGCCGCCGCTGGGAGGTCTATGGCTACACCTTC. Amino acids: CASSRRWEVYGYTF.

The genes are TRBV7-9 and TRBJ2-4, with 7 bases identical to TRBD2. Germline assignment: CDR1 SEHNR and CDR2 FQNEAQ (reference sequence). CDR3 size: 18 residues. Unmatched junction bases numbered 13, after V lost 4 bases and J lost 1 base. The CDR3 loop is CASSSISVGGYAKNIQYF. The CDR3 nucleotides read TGTGCCAGCAGCTCTATTTCGGTGGGAGGGTACGCCAAAAACATTCAGTACTTC.

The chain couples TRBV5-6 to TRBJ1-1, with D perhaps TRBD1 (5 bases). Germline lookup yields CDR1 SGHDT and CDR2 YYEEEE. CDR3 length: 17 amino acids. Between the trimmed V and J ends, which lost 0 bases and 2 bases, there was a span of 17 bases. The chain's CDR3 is CASSLVGAAGANTEAFF. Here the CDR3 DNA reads TGTGCCAGCAGCTTGGTTGGGGCCGCAGGAGCCAACACTGAAGCTTTCTTT.

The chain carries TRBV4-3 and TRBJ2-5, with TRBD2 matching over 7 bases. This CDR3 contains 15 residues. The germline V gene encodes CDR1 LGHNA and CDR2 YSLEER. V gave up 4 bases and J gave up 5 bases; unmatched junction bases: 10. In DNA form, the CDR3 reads TGCGCCAGCAGCCCCGATCGACTAGCAGGGGAGACCCAGTACTTC. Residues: CASSPDRLAGETQYF.

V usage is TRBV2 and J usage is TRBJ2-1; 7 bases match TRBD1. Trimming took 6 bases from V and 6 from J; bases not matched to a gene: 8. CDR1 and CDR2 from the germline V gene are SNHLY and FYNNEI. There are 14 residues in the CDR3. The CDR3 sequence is CASRGQVFRNEQFF. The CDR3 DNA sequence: TGTGCCAGCAGAGGACAGGTATTTCGCAATGAGCAGTTCTTC.

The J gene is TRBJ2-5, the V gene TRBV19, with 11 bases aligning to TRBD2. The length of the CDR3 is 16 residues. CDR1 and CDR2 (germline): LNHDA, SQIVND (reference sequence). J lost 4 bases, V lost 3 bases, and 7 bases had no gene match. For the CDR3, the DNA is TGTGCCAGTAGTATGGGGCTAGCGGGGGGTCGAGAGACCCAGTACTTC. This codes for CASSMGLAGGRETQYF. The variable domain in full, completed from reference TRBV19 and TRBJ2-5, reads DGGITQSPKYLFRKEGQNVTLSCEQNLNHDAMYWYRQDPGQGLRLIYYSQIVNDFQKGDIAEGYSVSREKKESFPLTVTSAQKNPTAFYLCASSMGLAGGRETQYFGPGTRLLVL.

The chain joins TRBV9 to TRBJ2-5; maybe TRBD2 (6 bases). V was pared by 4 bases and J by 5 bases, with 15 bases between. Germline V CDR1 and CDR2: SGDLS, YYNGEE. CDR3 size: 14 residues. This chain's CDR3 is CASSSLSSGETQYF. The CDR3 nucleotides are TGTGCCAGCAGCTCGCTTTCGAGCGGGGAGACCCAGTACTTC. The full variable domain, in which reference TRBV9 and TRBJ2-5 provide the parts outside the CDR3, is DSGVTQTPKHLITATGQRVTLRCSPRSGDLSVYWYQQSLDQGLQFLIQYYNGEERAKGNILERFSAQQFPDLHSELNLSSLELGDSALYFCASSSLSSGETQYFGPGTRLLVL.